The 3 T cell receptor beta chains presented below share a single source sample, sequenced in a study of blood T cell repertoires in COVID-19. The data were produced by immunoSEQ multiplex PCR, yet TCRdb's version contains in-frame clones alone and is incomplete. The sample shows approximately 180,000 clones, around nine tenths of them seen only once. Material for sequencing was peripheral blood. These receptors came from a woman aged 70-85 years with COVID-19, enrolled during active disease.

CDR3 in amino acids: CASSENWAGSYNEQFF. CDR3 DNA sequence: TGTGCCAGCAGTGAAAATTGGGCAGGGTCCTACAATGAGCAGTTCTTC. The chain recombines TRBV25-1 with TRBJ2-1, with D possibly TRBD1 on 5 matching bases. The CDR3 length is 16 residues. CDR1 and CDR2 (germline): MGHDK, SYGVNS. V was shortened by 2 bases and J by 1 base, with 12 bases between the two germline ends.

V usage is TRBV14 and J usage is TRBJ2-7; TRBD1 aligns across 11 bases. Germline CDR1 and CDR2: SGHDN and FVKESK. This CDR3 comprises 15 residues. After removal of 5 bases from V and 4 bases from J, the junction contained 7 bases not matched to a gene. The CDR3 DNA reads as TGTGCCAGCAGCAGCCGGACAGGGGGCTTATACGAGCAGTACTTC. This codes for CASSSRTGGLYEQYF.

The CDR3 DNA sequence: TGTGCCAGCAGTTCGAGGGGGCTGGGTGGCTACACCTTC. It codes for CASSSRGLGGYTF. The chain has TRBV6-5 and TRBJ1-2; TRBD1 matches at 7 bases. Germline V gene lookup returns CDR1 MNHEY and CDR2 SVGAGI. The V and J ends lost 4 bases and 7 bases, in that order; junction bases with no gene match: 6. There are 13 residues in the CDR3.